One sample yielded the 23 T cell receptor beta chains listed below, sequenced in a study of blood T cell repertoires in COVID-19. Repertoires were generated with immunoSEQ multiplex PCR, while TCRdb's copy carries only in-frame clones and drops some. Found here are roughly 380,000 clones, approximately 81% of them singletons; the top ten hold approximately 3.7%. What was sequenced was peripheral blood. These receptors were obtained from a woman aged 18-29 years with acute or convalescent COVID-19.

The chain couples TRBV24-1 to TRBJ2-1; D is uncertain. Trimming removed 3 bases from V and 1 base from J, with 15 bases in between. The length of the CDR3 is 17 residues. Germline V gene lookup returns CDR1 KGHDR and CDR2 SFDVKD. Written as DNA, the CDR3 is TGTGCCACCAGTGATACGATCGGTCCACTTTCCTACAATGAGCAGTTCTTC. Protein sequence: CATSDTIGPLSYNEQFF.

Here the CDR3 reads CASSLSGMEEQYF. The CDR3 DNA reads as TGTGCCAGCAGCTTATCAGGGATGGAGGAGCAGTACTTC. The V gene is TRBV7-3, the J gene TRBJ2-7, with D possibly matching TRBD1 (5 bases). The CDR3 covers 13 residues. V lost 2 bases and J 7 bases, leaving 12 bases between the germline ends. Germline V lookup: CDR1 SGHTA, CDR2 FQGTGA.

The CDR3, as DNA: TGTGCCACCAGTGAGCAGGGCTCCTACGAGCAGTACTTC. Residues: CATSEQGSYEQYF. The chain employs TRBV24-1 and TRBJ2-7; possibly TRBD1 for D (5 bases). From germline, CDR1 is KGHDR and CDR2 SFDVKD. This CDR3 region has 13 residues. Trimming took off 4 bases at V and 0 bases at J, with 6 bases between the two ends.

The chain employs TRBV4-1 and TRBJ1-2, with D tentatively TRBD1 (5 bases). The V end lost 4 bases, the J end lost 2 bases, and 14 bases lay between the germline ends. The CDR3 length is 15 residues. In germline, CDR1 is MGHRA, CDR2 YSYEKL. CDR3 in DNA: TGCGCCAGCAGCCCGTCGTGGACAACGAACTATGGCTACACCTTC. Its translation is CASSPSWTTNYGYTF.

The chain has TRBV24-1 and TRBJ2-5; D is perhaps TRBD1 (6 bases). V gave up 4 bases and J gave up 5 bases, with 10 bases separating them. The CDR3 covers 13 residues. Germline loops: CDR1 KGHDR, CDR2 SFDVKD. For the CDR3, the DNA is TGTGCCACCAGTGAGGGGGCGGTTGAGACCCAGTACTTC. Protein sequence: CATSEGAVETQYF.

The chain is built from TRBV7-9 and TRBJ2-3; D is undetermined. This CDR3 comprises 14 residues. The V gene lost 5 bases and the J gene lost 4 bases, with 13 bases spanning the gap. Looked up from germline, CDR1 is SEHNR and CDR2 is FQNEAQ (reference sequence). The CDR3 DNA follows: TGTGCCAGCAGCGCGAATAATCTCGCAGATACGCAGTATTTT. It encodes CASSANNLADTQYF.

The chain has TRBV19 and TRBJ1-5; 8 bases are a match to TRBD1. This CDR3 contains 15 residues. CDR1 is LNHDA, CDR2 SQIVND, per germline (reference sequence). Trimming at V came to 3 bases and at J to 6 bases, leaving 7 bases not matched to a gene. CDR3 loop: CASSMHRGVGQPQHF. The CDR3 DNA reads as TGTGCCAGTAGTATGCACAGGGGGGTCGGTCAGCCCCAGCATTTT.

The rearrangement joins TRBV28 to TRBJ1-3; TRBD1 is a possible D gene (5 bases). Trimming took off 7 bases at V and 3 bases at J, with 13 bases between the two ends. The CDR3 loop spans 14 amino acids. Germline assignment: CDR1 MDHEN and CDR2 SYDVKM. Written as DNA, the CDR3 is TGTGCCAGCACCACCCAGGGCCTTGGAAACACCATATATTTT. Translated: CASTTQGLGNTIYF.

The chain couples TRBV28 to TRBJ1-2; 7 bases are a match to TRBD1. The CDR3 extends over 13 amino acids. The trim removed 10 bases at V and 4 bases at J, leaving 9 bases unmatched. CDR1 is MDHEN and CDR2 is SYDVKM in the germline V gene. The CDR3 DNA sequence: TGTGCCACCTCGACAGGGAGTAGCTATGGCTACACCTTC. It encodes CATSTGSSYGYTF.

V and J are TRBV11-2 and TRBJ2-3, with a tentative D call TRBD1 (5 bases). Germline V gives CDR1 SGHAT, CDR2 FQNNGV. With 0 bases removed from V and 5 bases from J, the gap between germline ends came to 12 bases. The CDR3 totals 15 residues. Here the CDR3 DNA reads TGTGCCAGCAGCTTAGACGCAGGGTGGGTAGATACGCAGTATTTT. As protein: CASSLDAGWVDTQYF.

The chain employs TRBV2 and TRBJ2-2, with TRBD2 identical over 9 bases. This CDR3 contains 13 residues. Per germline, CDR1 SNHLY and CDR2 FYNNEI. V shed 8 bases and J 6 bases; nucleotides not matched to a gene: 4. The CDR3 DNA sequence: TGTGCCAGCGGGACTAGCCAGGCCGGGGAGCTGTTTTTT. Its protein product is CASGTSQAGELFF.

In this sample, this clone turned up a few times. The chain joins TRBV24-1 to TRBJ2-1, with 7 bases matching TRBD2. CDR3 size: 15 residues. Germline V gene data show CDR1 as KGHDR and CDR2 as SFDVKD. Trimming removed 5 bases from V and 4 bases from J; junction bases left unmatched: 7. The CDR3 DNA is TGTGCCACCAGTGGGACTAGTGGTGGATACAATGAGCAGTTCTTC. Protein sequence: CATSGTSGGYNEQFF.

The chain employs TRBV9 and TRBJ2-7, with D possibly TRBD1 on 6 matching bases. The CDR3 contains 16 residues. CDR1 is SGDLS, CDR2 YYNGEE, per germline. V dropped 0 bases and J dropped 3 bases, with 16 bases sitting between them. The CDR3 nucleotides are TGTGCCAGCAGCGTAGCCTTGGGGACACCAAGCTACGAGCAGTACTTC. Protein product: CASSVALGTPSYEQYF.

The chain couples TRBV7-6 to TRBJ1-5, with 7 bases identical to TRBD1. The germline gives CDR1 SGHVS, CDR2 FNYEAQ. This CDR3 is 18 amino acids long. V lost 2 bases and J lost 0; bases outside the gene matches: 10. Here the CDR3 reads CASSLRGQQGSSNQPQHF. The CDR3 bases are TGTGCCAGCAGCTTAAGGGGGCAACAGGGCAGTAGCAATCAGCCCCAGCATTTT.

The rearrangement uses TRBV4-1 and TRBJ1-5; TRBD1 might be the D (5 bases). The CDR3 has 15 residues. Trimming pared 1 base from V and 5 bases from J, leaving 12 bases between. The germline CDR1 and CDR2 sequences are MGHRA and YSYEKL. In nucleotides, the CDR3 is TGCGCCAGCAGCCAAGCGGCAGGGCAGGATCAGCCCCAGCATTTT. Translating gives CASSQAAGQDQPQHF.

The chain has TRBV24-1 and TRBJ1-2; the match to TRBD1 covers 8 bases. There are 14 residues in the CDR3. Germline CDR1 and CDR2: KGHDR and SFDVKD. The ends lost 7 bases at V and 6 bases at J; junction bases unmatched: 9. In nucleotides, the CDR3 is TGTGCCACCAGCCTAGGACAGGGCCGGGATGGCTACACCTTC. It encodes CATSLGQGRDGYTF.

The V gene is TRBV19, the J gene TRBJ1-1; the match to TRBD1 covers 11 bases. V dropped 5 bases and J dropped 4; count of bases not matched to a gene: 3. This CDR3 has 14 amino acids. Germline CDR1 reads LNHDA; CDR2 reads SQIVND (reference sequence). The CDR3 protein is CASSAGTGGTEAFF. DNA for the CDR3: TGTGCCAGTAGTGCCGGGACAGGGGGCACTGAAGCTTTCTTT.

Only a few counts were recorded for this clone. The chain employs TRBV9 and TRBJ2-5, with TRBD2 identical over 8 bases. In germline, CDR1 is SGDLS, CDR2 YYNGEE. Trimming at V came to 1 base and at J to 1 base, leaving 6 bases not matched to a gene. The CDR3 is 16 amino acids. For the CDR3, the DNA is TGTGCCAGCAGCGTATCGGGAGGGGCCATCCAAGAGACCCAGTACTTC. Its translation: CASSVSGGAIQETQYF. The full variable domain, with the rest looked up from reference TRBV9 and TRBJ2-5, is DSGVTQTPKHLITATGQRVTLRCSPRSGDLSVYWYQQSLDQGLQFLIQYYNGEERAKGNILERFSAQQFPDLHSELNLSSLELGDSALYFCASSVSGGAIQETQYFGPGTRLLVL.

V and J are TRBV7-3 and TRBJ1-2; D perhaps matches TRBD1 (6 bases). The ends were cut back, 5 bases at V and 7 bases at J, with 14 bases in the middle. Germline CDR1 is SGHTA and CDR2 is FQGTGA. The CDR3 spans 13 residues. CDR3 loop: CASSPDSKTGYTF. The CDR3 coding sequence is TGTGCCAGCAGCCCGGACAGTAAAACTGGCTACACCTTC.

The V and J genes are TRBV7-9 and TRBJ1-2, with D perhaps matching TRBD1 (5 bases). The length of the CDR3 is 14 residues. Germline loops: CDR1 SEHNR, CDR2 FQNEAQ (reference sequence). Between the trimmed V and J ends, which lost 6 bases and 4 bases, there was a span of 15 bases. This CDR3 reads CASRGGRIFYGYTF. DNA of the CDR3: TGTGCCAGCAGGGGGGGACGGATATTCTATGGCTACACCTTC. The full variable domain, rest sourced from reference TRBV7-9 and TRBJ1-2, is DTGVSQNPRHKITKRGQNVTFRCDPISEHNRLYWYRQTLGQGPEFLTYFQNEAQLEKSRLLSDRFSAERPKGSFSTLEIQRTEQGDSAMYLCASRGGRIFYGYTFGSGTRLTVV.

The rearrangement joins TRBV19 to TRBJ1-4, with D possibly matching TRBD1 (6 bases). This CDR3 spans 15 amino acids. Germline CDR1 reads LNHDA; CDR2 reads SQIVND (reference sequence). V lost 5 bases to trimming and J lost 2 bases, with 12 bases between them. The CDR3 DNA reads TGTGCCAGTAGTGCTGTCAGGGGCACTAATGAAAAACTGTTTTTT. Its protein product is CASSAVRGTNEKLFF.

The gene calls are TRBV6-5 and TRBJ1-6; perhaps TRBD1 as D (5 bases). This CDR3 spans 15 amino acids. Germline CDR1 and CDR2: MNHEY and SVGAGI. The V and J ends lost 7 bases and 1 base respectively, with 11 bases between them. The CDR3 reads CASNSGTSYNSPLHF. The CDR3, as DNA: TGTGCCAGCAATTCAGGGACTTCCTATAATTCACCCCTCCACTTT.

This chain uses TRBV6-5 with TRBJ2-1, with D tentatively TRBD2 (6 bases). CDR3 length: 14 residues. Germline assignment: CDR1 MNHEY and CDR2 SVGAGI. The V end was cut by 7 bases, the J end by 7 bases, with 17 bases between. CDR3 sequence reads: CASTLTRGENEQFF. The CDR3 DNA follows: TGTGCCAGCACCCTGACTAGAGGCGAGAATGAGCAGTTCTTC.